Listed here is a single TCR beta chain. Its cognate antigen has yet to be identified. Within one base of it there is no much larger clone, and no base qualities were kept. The cohort comprised fewer than 750 healthy bone marrow donors. At the time of sampling, every cohort member was nominally healthy, though immune exposures that went unrecorded were likely present. The donor was CMV seropositive and belonged to the group of 250 to 350 seropositive cohort members. A peripheral blood sample was collected from each donor, and TCR beta sequencing was performed on peripheral blood mononuclear cells. The Qiagen DNeasy Blood Extraction Kit was used to extract genomic DNA from the blood cell samples. This entry comes from a study of cytomegalovirus exposure and HLA in healthy donors listed by TCRdb under 2017. Regarding the research as a whole: An earlier analysis of 550 to 700 of the donors reported roughly 270 Gb of sequence data and approximately 110 million unique TCR beta sequences from roughly 180 million T cells. A later analysis re-analyzed previously published TCR beta repertoires from 650 to 800 donors and added high-resolution HLA genotyping to study TCR occurrence patterns. Typing coverage differed by locus: A, B, C, DRB1 and DQB1 were typed in roughly 620-640 donors, DQA1 in about 500, DPA1 in 600 to 610, and DPB1 in just under 490. The study profiled the T cell repertoires of 550 to 700 subjects by immunosequencing and related them to cytomegalovirus serostatus. To predict cytomegalovirus infection status, the study brought together high-throughput TCR immunosequencing, statistical association of individual TCRs with disease status, and machine learning. An early release that covered about 600 HLA-typed donors contained approximately 290 gigabases of sequencing data and about 84 million unique TCR sequences. To decide whether each TCR beta V gene segment behaved as functional or pseudogenic, an earlier analysis of some 540 of the donors relied on high-throughput TCR beta sequencing. Of the 300 to 450 genotyped donors, roughly 80% fell in the genetic ancestry cluster associated with self-reported Caucasian donors. A separate validation cohort of 100 to 150 different subjects was used in addition to the 666-subject first cohort. The study aimed to test whether cataloging public T cell receptors could reveal signatures of past pathogen exposure. A later genetic analysis took genome-wide SNP genotypes for about 55% of the 666 donors and used that subset as a discovery cohort. Rather than drawing on any new phenotypic data, the later analysis identified candidate immune exposures from TCR beta sequences and the way those sequences occurred across donors. Among almost 400 genotyped donors of the cohort, an average of about 240,000 unique TCR beta nucleotide sequences were sequenced per donor, 15% to 20% of them non-productive. Every repertoire in the discovery cohort had been generated on one and the same sequencing platform. Roughly 5 DR-DQ haplotypes were handled as single units for association and clustering because linkage in the cohort was strong. Donor age, sex, ethnicity and CMV serostatus were compiled together with the repertoire data. Both class I and class II loci were covered by HLA typing, at four-digit resolution.

The investigation overall reported the following: A few of the identified cytomegalovirus-associated TCR beta chains were confirmed in vitro to be specific for cytomegalovirus antigens. The authors suggested that the approach could potentially be extended to other disease states and immunological phenotypes. A further reported finding was that TCR beta sequences accurately predicted the HLA-A and HLA-B alleles for most subjects in the first cohort. Cytomegalovirus status was reported to be diagnosed by the classifier with high specificity and sensitivity in both the original and validation cohorts. In a later analysis, some 17,000 TCR beta sequences were associated with specific HLA alleles at a false discovery rate of 0.05. Several of the top co-occurrence clusters appeared to be linked to parvovirus B19, influenza, CMV and Epstein-Barr virus, according to a later analysis. The only immune exposure information available for the cohort was CMV serostatus. A total of some 180 TCR beta chains were listed by the study as associated with cytomegalovirus. Only TCR beta chains were sequenced in this cohort, and the absence of alpha or paired-chain data limited detectable features. Strong co-occurrence of HLA alleles, especially DR and DQ, made assigning TCR associations to individual alleles difficult. In a later genetic analysis, a missense DCLRE1C variant was associated with V-gene and J-gene trimming of TCR beta chains, and the association was replicated in an independent cohort. In an earlier analysis of roughly 560 of the donors, most TCR beta V segments were observed in productive rearrangements about 87% or about 30% of the time, broadly matching IMGT annotations. Because HLA typing was missing for some donors at each locus, association tests included only the typed subset. In a later analysis, most CMV-associated TCR beta chains were found to appear HLA-restricted, with HLA associations seemingly driven largely by CMV exposure. Because the 87-base-pair reads could not distinguish some IMGT-functional V segments, including TRBV6-2 and TRBV6-3, those segments were excluded. In a later analysis, the rate of TCR association differed among HLA loci, with DRB1 alleles having the most associated TCRs and HLA-C alleles having the fewest. A cluster of highly shared sequence variants was judged likely to represent a technical artifact of the sequencing pipeline. Correlated functional status among segregating V segments might be attributable to linkage disequilibrium, but an unknown experimental factor could not be ruled out. A later genetic analysis reported fewer N-insertions in productive TCRs among donors in an Asian-associated ancestry cluster than the 666-donor mean. Most TCR sequences were observed very rarely across donors, whereas some public TCRs were present in many individuals. Roughly uniform sequencing depth across donors was assumed in presence/absence analyses, although this assumption may not hold. In a later analysis, HLA-associated TCR beta chains showed more clonal expansion and lower generation probabilities than non-associated chains that were equally common. Because counts were too low, approximately 15 rarely observed V segments, including chromosome 9 orphons, were excluded from the earlier analysis of 587 of the donors.

Library preparation used the immunoSEQ multiplex PCR assay. For the multiplex PCR, a mixture combining 60 forward primers for TCR Vbeta segments and 13 reverse primers for TCR Jbeta segments was used. The CDR3 region of rearranged TCR beta genes was amplified from genomic DNA with a multiplex PCR assay. Amplified TCR beta libraries were sequenced as 87-base-pair reads on the Illumina HiSeq System. Concerning the study's data processing: In a later analysis, some 80 million unique TCR beta chains were counted across the roughly 670 repertoires, and roughly 11 million of these chains were shared by at least two donors. To remove PCR and sequencing errors, raw reads were error-corrected and collapsed into unique sequences using a nearest-neighbor algorithm that merged closely related sequences. CDR3 sequences were aligned to IMGT reference sequences to assign V, D and J gene segments. For a sequence to be retained, at least a six-nucleotide match to both a V gene segment and a J gene segment was required. Rearrangements were classified as productive when the CDR3 lacked stop codons and remained in frame with V and J, and all other rearrangements were classified as non-productive. CDR3 was defined by IMGT convention, running from the second conserved V-encoded cysteine to the conserved J-encoded phenylalanine. Sequences without an unambiguous match to a single V gene segment were excluded from the earlier analysis of over 500 of the donors. An earlier analysis of under 750 of the donors called V segments functional above 56.7% productive rearrangements and segregating when the between-donor standard deviation exceeded 5%. To diagnose cytomegalovirus status from the catalog of TCR beta chain sequences, a statistical classification framework was built. V and J gene assignment, in a later analysis, came from comparing TCR nucleotide sequences with IMGT/GENE-DB human TR gene sequences. The TCRdist pipeline was used in a later analysis to assign CDR3 sequences and most-parsimonious VDJ recombination scenarios. A later analysis defined each TCR beta chain by its CDR3 amino acid sequence plus V-gene family, and excluded reads lacking a unique V-gene family. A later analysis removed nearly 600 highly shared, low-generation-probability nucleotide sequences to deal with suspected cross-contamination and a sequencing artifact. In a later analysis, a clonal expansion index for each public chain was calculated from normalized within-repertoire ranks of inferred template counts. Generation probabilities in a later analysis came from a VDJ recombination model fitted to out-of-frame rearrangements, and those results were checked against IGoR. Hypergeometric tests were used in a later analysis to score TCR-TCR, TCR-HLA and TCR-CMV co-occurrence, with a repertoire-size bias correction applied to the TCR pairs. In a later analysis, false discovery rates were estimated by permuting HLA or CMV assignments 20 times. In a later analysis, co-occurring TCRs were grouped using DBSCAN, with TCRdist sequence similarity added in when clustering inside HLA-allele-positive subsets. For co-occurrence clustering, repertoires with fewer than 30,000 or more than 120,000 public chains were excluded, along with 4 to 6 repertoires with anomalous nucleotide sharing. Here the immuneACCESS table is served through TCRdb, limited to in-frame sequences with V and J called. Missing clones are a known gap in these copies; in checked studies unresolved V genes cover under half, and the rest lacks a known reason. Clonal size and the V and J genes are those of that table, whereas D and trimming came from the DNA. For this sample there are around 27,000 clones; roughly 66% appear just once. Jointly, the top ten make up roughly 40% of the sample.

The germline V gene (reference sequence) gives CDR1 as MNHEY and CDR2 as SMNVEV. V is pared back by 0 bases and J by 10 bases, with 12 bases lying between the germline termini. The CDR3 covers 13 residues, taking in both the cysteine and the phenylalanine. Just the 39-base CDR3 DNA is kept, in frame starting at base 1. The source of this sequence is a male donor in good health and CMV-seropositive. The sequencing sample was made of PBMCs. Recombination connected TRBV27 to TRBJ1-1; the D gene is unclear. The sequenced DNA: TGTGCCAGCAGTTTATCGGAGGGTCCGGGAGCTTTCTTT. Translated, it reads CASSLSEGPGAFF.